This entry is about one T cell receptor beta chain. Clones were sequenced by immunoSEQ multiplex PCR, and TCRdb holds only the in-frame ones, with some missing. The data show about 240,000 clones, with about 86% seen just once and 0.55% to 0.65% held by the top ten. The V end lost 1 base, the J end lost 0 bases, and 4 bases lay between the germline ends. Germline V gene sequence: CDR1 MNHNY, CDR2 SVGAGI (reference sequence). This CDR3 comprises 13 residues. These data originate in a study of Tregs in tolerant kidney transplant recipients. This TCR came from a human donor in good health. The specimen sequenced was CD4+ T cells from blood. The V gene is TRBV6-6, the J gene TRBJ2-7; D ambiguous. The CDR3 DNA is TGTGCCAGCAGTTACTTGGGCTCCTACGAGCAGTACTTC. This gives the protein CASSYLGSYEQYF.